This TCR beta chain emerged from a study of metastatic and nonmetastatic thyroid tumors. As for this clone: Its antigen is unknown.

No patient had received any treatment before thyroid surgery. MiXCR reprocessed the PCR reads for TCRdb. Found here are about 18,000 clones, more than 30% of them singletons; the top ten hold over 8%. Study-level findings and limits: Benign nodules reportedly had significantly lower TCR beta diversity than malignant thyroid tumors in blood and tumor.

V lost 3 bases to trimming and J lost 5 bases, with 23 bases between them. This CDR3 is built from 17 residues. Looked up from germline, CDR1 is LGHNA and CDR2 is YSLEER. The chain recombines TRBV4-3 with TRBJ2-7, with a tentative D call TRBD2 (7 bases). The source of this sequence is a male donor with papillary thyroid cancer or a benign thyroid nodule (not recorded which). Some clones in this sample may be carry-over from other donors' samples. The sample was tumor tissue. The DNA of the CDR3 is TGCGCCAGCAGCCACCAGGCGAGGGGGGAGGGCCGTGACGAGCAGTACTTC. This codes for CASSHQARGEGRDEQYF.